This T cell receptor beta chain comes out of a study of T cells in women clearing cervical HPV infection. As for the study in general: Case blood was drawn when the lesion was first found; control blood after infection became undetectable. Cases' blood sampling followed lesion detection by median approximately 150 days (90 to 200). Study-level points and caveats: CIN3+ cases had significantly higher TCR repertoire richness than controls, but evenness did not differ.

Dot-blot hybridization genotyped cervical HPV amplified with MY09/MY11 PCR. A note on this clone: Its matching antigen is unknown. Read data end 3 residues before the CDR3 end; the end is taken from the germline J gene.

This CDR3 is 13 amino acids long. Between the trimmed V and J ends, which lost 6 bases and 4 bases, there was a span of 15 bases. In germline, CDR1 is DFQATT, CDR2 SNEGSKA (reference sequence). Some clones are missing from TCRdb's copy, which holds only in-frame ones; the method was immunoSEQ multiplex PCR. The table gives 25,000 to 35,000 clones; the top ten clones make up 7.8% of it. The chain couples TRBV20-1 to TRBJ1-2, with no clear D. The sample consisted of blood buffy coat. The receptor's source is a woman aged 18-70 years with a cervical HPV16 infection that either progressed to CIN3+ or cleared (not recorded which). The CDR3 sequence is CSAKSRGGYGYTF. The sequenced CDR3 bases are TGCAGTGCCAAATCTCGGGGAGGCTATGGC.